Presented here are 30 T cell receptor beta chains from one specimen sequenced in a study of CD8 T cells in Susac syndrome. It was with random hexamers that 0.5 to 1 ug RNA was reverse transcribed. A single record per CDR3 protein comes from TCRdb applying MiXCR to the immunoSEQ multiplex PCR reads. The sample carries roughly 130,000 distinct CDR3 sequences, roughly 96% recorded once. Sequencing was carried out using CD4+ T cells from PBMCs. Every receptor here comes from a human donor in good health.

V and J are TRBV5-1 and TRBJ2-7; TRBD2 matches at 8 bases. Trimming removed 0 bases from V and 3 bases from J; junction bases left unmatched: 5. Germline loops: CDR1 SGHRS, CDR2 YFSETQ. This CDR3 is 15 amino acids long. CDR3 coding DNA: TGCGCCAGCAGCTTGGAAGTAGCGGGAAACTACGAGCAGTACTTC. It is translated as CASSLEVAGNYEQYF. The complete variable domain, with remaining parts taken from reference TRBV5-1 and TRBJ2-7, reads KAGVTQTPRYLIKTRGQQVTLSCSPISGHRSVSWYQQTPGQGLQFLFEYFSETQRNKGNFPGRFSGRQFSNSRSEMNVSTLELGDSALYLCASSLEVAGNYEQYFGPGTRLTVT.

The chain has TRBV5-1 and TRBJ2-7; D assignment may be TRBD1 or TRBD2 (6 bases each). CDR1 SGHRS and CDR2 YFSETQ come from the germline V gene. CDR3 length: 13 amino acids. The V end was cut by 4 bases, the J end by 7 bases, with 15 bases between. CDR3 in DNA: TGCGCCAGCAGCCCTCCGGGGGCTGGTGAGCAGTACTTC. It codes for CASSPPGAGEQYF.

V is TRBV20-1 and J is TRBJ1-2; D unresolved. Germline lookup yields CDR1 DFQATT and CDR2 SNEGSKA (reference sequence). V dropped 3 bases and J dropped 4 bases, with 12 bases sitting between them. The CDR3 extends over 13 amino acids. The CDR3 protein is CSASTEPGYGYTF. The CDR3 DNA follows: TGCAGTGCTAGTACAGAGCCAGGCTATGGCTACACCTTC.

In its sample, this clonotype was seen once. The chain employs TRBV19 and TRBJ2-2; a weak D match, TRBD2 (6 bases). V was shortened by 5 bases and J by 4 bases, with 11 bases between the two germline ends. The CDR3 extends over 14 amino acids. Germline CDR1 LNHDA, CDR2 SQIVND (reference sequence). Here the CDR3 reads CASSHNGGTGELFF. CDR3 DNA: TGTGCCAGTAGTCACAACGGGGGCACCGGGGAGCTGTTTTTT.

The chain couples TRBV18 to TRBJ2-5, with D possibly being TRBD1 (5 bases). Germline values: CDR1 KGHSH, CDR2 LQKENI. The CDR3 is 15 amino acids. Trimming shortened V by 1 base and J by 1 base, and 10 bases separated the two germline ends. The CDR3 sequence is CASSPRSRGQETQYF. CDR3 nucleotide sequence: TGTGCCAGCTCACCACGGTCAAGGGGCCAAGAGACCCAGTACTTC. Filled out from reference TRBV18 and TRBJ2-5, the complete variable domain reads NAGVMQNPRHLVRRRGQEARLRCSPMKGHSHVYWYRQLPEEGLKFMVYLQKENIIDESGMPKERFSAEFPKEGPSILRIQQVVRGDSAAYFCASSPRSRGQETQYFGPGTRLLVL.

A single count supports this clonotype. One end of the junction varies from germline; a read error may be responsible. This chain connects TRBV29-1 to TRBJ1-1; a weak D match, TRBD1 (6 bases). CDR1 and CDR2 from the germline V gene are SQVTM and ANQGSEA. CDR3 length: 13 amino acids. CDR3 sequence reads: CSFDWTANTEAFF. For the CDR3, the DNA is TGCAGCTTTGATTGGACAGCGAACACTGAAGCTTTCTTT.

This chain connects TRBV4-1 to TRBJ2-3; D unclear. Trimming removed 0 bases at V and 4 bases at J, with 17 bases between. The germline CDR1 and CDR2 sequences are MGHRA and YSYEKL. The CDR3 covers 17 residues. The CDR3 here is CASSQDLGGPRADTQYF. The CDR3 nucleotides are TGCGCCAGCAGCCAAGATCTGGGCGGCCCACGGGCAGATACGCAGTATTTT.

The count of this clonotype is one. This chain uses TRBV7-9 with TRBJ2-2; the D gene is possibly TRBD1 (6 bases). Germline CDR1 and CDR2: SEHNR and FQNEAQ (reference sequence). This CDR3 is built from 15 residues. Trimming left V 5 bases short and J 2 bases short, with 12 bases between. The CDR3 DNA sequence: TGTGCCAGCAGCACAGGGACATCTAACACCGGGGAGCTGTTTTTT. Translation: CASSTGTSNTGELFF.

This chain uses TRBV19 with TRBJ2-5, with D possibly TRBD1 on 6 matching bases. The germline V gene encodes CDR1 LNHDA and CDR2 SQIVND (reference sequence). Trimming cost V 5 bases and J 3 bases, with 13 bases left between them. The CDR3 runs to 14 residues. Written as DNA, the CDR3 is TGTGCCAGTAGTCGGACAGATTTGGAAGAGACCCAGTACTTC. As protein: CASSRTDLEETQYF. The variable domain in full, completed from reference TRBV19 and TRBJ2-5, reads DGGITQSPKYLFRKEGQNVTLSCEQNLNHDAMYWYRQDPGQGLRLIYYSQIVNDFQKGDIAEGYSVSREKKESFPLTVTSAQKNPTAFYLCASSRTDLEETQYFGPGTRLLVL.

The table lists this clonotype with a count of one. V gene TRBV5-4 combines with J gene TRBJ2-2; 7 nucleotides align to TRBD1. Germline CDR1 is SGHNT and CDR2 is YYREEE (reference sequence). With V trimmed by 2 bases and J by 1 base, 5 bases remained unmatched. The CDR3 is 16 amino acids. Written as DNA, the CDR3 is TGTGCCAGCAGCTTTGAGGGGGCCATGAACACCGGGGAGCTGTTTTTT. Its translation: CASSFEGAMNTGELFF.

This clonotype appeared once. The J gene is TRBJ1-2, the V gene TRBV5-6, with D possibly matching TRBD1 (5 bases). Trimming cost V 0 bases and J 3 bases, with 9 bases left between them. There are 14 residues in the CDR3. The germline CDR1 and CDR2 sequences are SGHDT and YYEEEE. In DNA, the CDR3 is TGTGCCAGCAGCTTGGGGGGGGGAGACTATGGCTACACCTTC. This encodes CASSLGGGDYGYTF.

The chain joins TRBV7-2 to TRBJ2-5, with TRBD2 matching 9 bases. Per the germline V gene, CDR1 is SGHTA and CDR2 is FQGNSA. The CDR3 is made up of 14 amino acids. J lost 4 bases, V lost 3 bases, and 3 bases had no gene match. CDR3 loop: CASSFSGRVETQYF. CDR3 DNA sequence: TGTGCCAGCAGCTTTAGCGGGAGAGTAGAGACCCAGTACTTC.

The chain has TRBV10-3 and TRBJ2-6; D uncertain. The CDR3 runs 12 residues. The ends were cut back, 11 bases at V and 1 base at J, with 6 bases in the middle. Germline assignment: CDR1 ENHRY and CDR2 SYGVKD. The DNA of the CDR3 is TGTGCCTCCGGGTCTGGGGCCAACGTCCTGACTTTC. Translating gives CASGSGANVLTF.

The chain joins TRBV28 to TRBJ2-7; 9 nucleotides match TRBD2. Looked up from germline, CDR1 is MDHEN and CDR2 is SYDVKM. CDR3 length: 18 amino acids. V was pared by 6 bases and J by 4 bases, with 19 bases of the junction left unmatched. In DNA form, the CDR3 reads TGTGCCAGCAGACTCCGCGGGGCGGGAGGGCGTATAGGGTACGAGCAGTACTTC. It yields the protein CASRLRGAGGRIGYEQYF. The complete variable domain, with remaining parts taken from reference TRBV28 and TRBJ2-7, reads DVKVTQSSRYLVKRTGEKVFLECVQDMDHENMFWYRQDPGLGLRLIYFSYDVKMKEKGDIPEGYSVSREKKERFSLILESASTNQTSMYLCASRLRGAGGRIGYEQYFGPGTRLTVT.

CDR3 residues: CASSFLDSSSYNEQFF. The CDR3 region has the DNA TGCGCCAGCAGTTTCTTGGACTCCAGCTCCTACAATGAGCAGTTCTTC. The rearrangement links TRBV5-1 to TRBJ2-1, with a weak D call TRBD2 (5 bases). CDR3 length: 16 amino acids. The germline V and J ends were trimmed by 5 bases and 0 bases, with 15 bases remaining between them. Germline V CDR1 and CDR2: SGHRS, YFSETQ. The whole variable domain, remainder taken from reference TRBV5-1 and TRBJ2-1, is KAGVTQTPRYLIKTRGQQVTLSCSPISGHRSVSWYQQTPGQGLQFLFEYFSETQRNKGNFPGRFSGRQFSNSRSEMNVSTLELGDSALYLCASSFLDSSSYNEQFFGPGTRLTVL.

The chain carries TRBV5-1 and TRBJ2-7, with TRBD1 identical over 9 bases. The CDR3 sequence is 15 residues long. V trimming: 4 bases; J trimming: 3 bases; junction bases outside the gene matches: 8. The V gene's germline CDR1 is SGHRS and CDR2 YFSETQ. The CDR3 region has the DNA TGCGCCAGCAGCCTAGGGACAGGGAATCTCTACGAGCAGTACTTC. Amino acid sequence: CASSLGTGNLYEQYF.

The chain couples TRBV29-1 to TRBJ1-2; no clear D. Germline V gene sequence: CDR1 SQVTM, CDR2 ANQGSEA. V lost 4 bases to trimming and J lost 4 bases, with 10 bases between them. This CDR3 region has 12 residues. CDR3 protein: CSVADRSYGYTF. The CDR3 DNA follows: TGCAGCGTTGCTGATCGGAGCTATGGCTACACCTTC. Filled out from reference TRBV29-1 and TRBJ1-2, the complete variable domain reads SAVISQKPSRDICQRGTSLTIQCQVDSQVTMMFWYRQQPGQSLTLIATANQGSEATYESGFVIDKFPISRPNLTFSTLTVSNMSPEDSSIYLCSVADRSYGYTFGSGTRLTVV.

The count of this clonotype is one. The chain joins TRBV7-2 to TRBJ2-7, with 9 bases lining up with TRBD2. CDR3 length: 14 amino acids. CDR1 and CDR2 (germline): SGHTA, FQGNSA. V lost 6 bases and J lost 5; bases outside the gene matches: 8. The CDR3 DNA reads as TGTGCCAGCAGATACTTAGCGGGAGACGACGAGCAGTACTTC. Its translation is CASRYLAGDDEQYF.

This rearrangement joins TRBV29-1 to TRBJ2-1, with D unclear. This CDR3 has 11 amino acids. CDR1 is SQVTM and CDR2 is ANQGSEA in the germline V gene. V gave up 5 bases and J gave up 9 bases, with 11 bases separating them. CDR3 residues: CSVLSLGEQFF. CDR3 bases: TGCAGCGTTCTTTCATTGGGTGAGCAGTTCTTC.

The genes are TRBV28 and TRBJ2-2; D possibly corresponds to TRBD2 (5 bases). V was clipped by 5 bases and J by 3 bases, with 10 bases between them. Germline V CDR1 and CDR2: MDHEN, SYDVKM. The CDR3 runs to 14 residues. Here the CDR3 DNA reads TGTGCCAGCAGTATTCCGGACTACACCGGGGAGCTGTTTTTT. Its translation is CASSIPDYTGELFF.

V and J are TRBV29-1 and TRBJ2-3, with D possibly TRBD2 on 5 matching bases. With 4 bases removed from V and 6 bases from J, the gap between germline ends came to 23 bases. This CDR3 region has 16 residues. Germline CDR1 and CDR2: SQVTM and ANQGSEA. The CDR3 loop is CSVVIPASLVSDTQYF. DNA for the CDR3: TGCAGCGTTGTTATTCCCGCTAGCCTCGTGTCCGATACGCAGTATTTT.

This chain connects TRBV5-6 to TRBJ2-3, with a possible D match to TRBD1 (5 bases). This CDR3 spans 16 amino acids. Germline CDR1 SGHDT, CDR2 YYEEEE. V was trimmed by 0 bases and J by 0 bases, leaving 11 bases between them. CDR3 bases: TGTGCCAGCAGCTTGGTCGTGACAGAAAGCACAGATACGCAGTATTTT. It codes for CASSLVVTESTDTQYF.

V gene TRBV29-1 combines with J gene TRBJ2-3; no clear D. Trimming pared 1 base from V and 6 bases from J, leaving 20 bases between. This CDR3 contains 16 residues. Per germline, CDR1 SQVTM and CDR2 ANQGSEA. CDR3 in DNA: TGCAGCGTTGAAGGCCTGCTGAGGTTGGGCAAGGATACGCAGTATTTT. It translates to CSVEGLLRLGKDTQYF.

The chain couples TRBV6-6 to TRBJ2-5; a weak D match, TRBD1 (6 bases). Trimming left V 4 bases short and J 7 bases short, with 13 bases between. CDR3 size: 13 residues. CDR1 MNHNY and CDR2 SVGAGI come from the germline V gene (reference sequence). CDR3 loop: CASSSGQSGTQYF. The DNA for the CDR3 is TGTGCCAGCAGTTCCGGACAGAGTGGGACCCAGTACTTC.

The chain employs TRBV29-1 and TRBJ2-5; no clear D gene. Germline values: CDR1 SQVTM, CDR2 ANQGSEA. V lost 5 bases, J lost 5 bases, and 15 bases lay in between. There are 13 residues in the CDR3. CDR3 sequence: CSVTRGPMETQYF. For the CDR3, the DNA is TGCAGCGTTACCCGCGGACCCATGGAGACCCAGTACTTC. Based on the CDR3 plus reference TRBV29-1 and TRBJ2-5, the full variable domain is SAVISQKPSRDICQRGTSLTIQCQVDSQVTMMFWYRQQPGQSLTLIATANQGSEATYESGFVIDKFPISRPNLTFSTLTVSNMSPEDSSIYLCSVTRGPMETQYFGPGTRLLVL.

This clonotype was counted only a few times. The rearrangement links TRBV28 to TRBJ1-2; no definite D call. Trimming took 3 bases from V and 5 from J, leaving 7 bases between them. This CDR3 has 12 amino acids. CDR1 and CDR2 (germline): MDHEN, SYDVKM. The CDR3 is CASSLAGYGYTF. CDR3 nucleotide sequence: TGTGCCAGCAGTTTGGCAGGATATGGCTACACCTTC.

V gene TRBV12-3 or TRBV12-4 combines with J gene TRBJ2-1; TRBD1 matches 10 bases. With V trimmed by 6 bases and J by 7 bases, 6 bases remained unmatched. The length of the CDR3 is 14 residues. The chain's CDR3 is CASRVPGQGNEQFF. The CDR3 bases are TGTGCCAGCAGAGTCCCGGGACAGGGGAATGAGCAGTTCTTC.

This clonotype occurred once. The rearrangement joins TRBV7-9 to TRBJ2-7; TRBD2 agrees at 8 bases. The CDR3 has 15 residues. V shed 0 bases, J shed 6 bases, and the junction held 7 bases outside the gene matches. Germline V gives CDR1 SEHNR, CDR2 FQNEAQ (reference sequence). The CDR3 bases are TGTGCCAGCAGCTTAGCGGCGGGGGGCGACGCCGAGCAGTACTTC. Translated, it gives CASSLAAGGDAEQYF.

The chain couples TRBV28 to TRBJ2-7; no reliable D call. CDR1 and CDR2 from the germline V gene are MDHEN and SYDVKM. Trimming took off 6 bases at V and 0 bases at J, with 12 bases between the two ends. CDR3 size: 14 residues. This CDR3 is CASRRAVSSYEQYF. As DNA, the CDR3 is TGTGCCAGCAGACGGGCAGTTAGCTCCTACGAGCAGTACTTC.

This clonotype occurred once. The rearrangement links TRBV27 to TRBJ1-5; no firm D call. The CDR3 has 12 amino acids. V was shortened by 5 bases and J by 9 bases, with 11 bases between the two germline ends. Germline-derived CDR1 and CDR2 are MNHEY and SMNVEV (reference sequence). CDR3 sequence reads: CASSNRESPQHF. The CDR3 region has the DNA TGTGCCAGCAGTAACCGGGAGTCGCCCCAGCATTTT.